A single sample is the source of the 6 T cell receptor beta chains below, sequenced in a study of identical twins. TCRdb fed the 5' RACE reads into MiXCR, producing one record per CDR3 protein. The profile shows 650,000 to 800,000 distinct CDR3 sequences, roughly 8% of them singletons. The data also belong to a second study, concerning yellow fever vaccine responses in identical twins.

Sequencing input: PBMCs. The source is a woman between 18 and 29 years old in good health.

The CDR3: CSATRGQVAWGANVLTF. The CDR3, as DNA: TGCAGTGCTACAAGGGGACAGGTCGCGTGGGGGGCCAACGTCCTGACTTTC. V and J are TRBV20-1 and TRBJ2-6; 8 bases map to TRBD1. Germline loops: CDR1 DFQATT, CDR2 SNEGSKA (reference sequence). Germline trimming cut 4 bases from V and 4 bases from J; bases unmatched to any gene: 12. The CDR3 consists of 17 residues.

The V gene is TRBV20-1, the J gene TRBJ2-1, with 10 positions matching TRBD2. Germline V gene data show CDR1 as DFQATT and CDR2 as SNEGSKA (reference sequence). Trimming took 3 bases from V and 5 from J; bases not matched to a gene: 7. This CDR3 is 15 amino acids long. Here the CDR3 DNA reads TGCAGTGCTAGCCCCAGCGGGAGGGTAAACAATGAGCAGTTCTTC. Its protein is CSASPSGRVNNEQFF.

This clonotype showed up just a few times. The chain couples TRBV24-1 to TRBJ2-1; 11 bases match TRBD2. Per the germline V gene, CDR1 is KGHDR and CDR2 is SFDVKD. The length of the CDR3 is 17 residues. The ends lost 6 bases at V and 1 base at J; junction bases unmatched: 7. The CDR3 loop reads CATSKTSGGKSYNEQFF. The CDR3, as DNA: TGTGCCACCAGTAAAACTAGCGGGGGAAAATCCTACAATGAGCAGTTCTTC.

This clonotype has more than one count but fewer than ten. This sequence joins TRBV11-2 and TRBJ2-3, with 9 nucleotides matching TRBD2. The CDR3 has 16 amino acids. The J segment lost 4 bases and the V segment lost 5 bases, leaving 10 bases of the junction unmatched. Germline assignment: CDR1 SGHAT and CDR2 FQNNGV. CDR3 DNA sequence: TGTGCCAGCAGCCCACCCGGGGCGGGAGGGCCAGATACGCAGTATTTT. Protein product: CASSPPGAGGPDTQYF.

The gene calls are TRBV27 and TRBJ2-1; 8 nucleotides align to TRBD2. Per germline, CDR1 MNHEY and CDR2 SMNVEV (reference sequence). The CDR3 contains 15 residues. Trimming took 10 bases from V and 7 from J; bases not matched to a gene: 15. The CDR3 DNA follows: TGTGCCACCAACGCTTTTAGCGGGACGGGTAATGAGCAGTTCTTC. Its protein is CATNAFSGTGNEQFF.

This clonotype was found a few times. The chain couples TRBV4-3 to TRBJ2-5, with no clear D. V gave up 0 bases and J gave up 5 bases, with 10 bases separating them. The CDR3 consists of 14 residues. The germline gives CDR1 LGHNA, CDR2 YSLEER. CDR3 coding DNA: TGCGCCAGCAGCCAAGAGCCAGTTGGGGAGACCCAGTACTTC. Translation gives CASSQEPVGETQYF.